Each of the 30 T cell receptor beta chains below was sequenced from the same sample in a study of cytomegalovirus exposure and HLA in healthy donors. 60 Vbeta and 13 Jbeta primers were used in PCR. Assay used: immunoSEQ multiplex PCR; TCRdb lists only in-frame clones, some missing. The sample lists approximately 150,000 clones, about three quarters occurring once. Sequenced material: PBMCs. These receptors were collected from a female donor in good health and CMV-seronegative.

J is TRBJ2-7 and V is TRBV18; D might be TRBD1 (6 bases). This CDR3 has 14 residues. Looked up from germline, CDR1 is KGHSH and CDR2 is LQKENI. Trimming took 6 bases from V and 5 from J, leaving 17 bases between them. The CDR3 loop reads CASSALTGRDEQYF. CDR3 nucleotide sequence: TGTGCCAGCTCGGCGCTGACAGGACGAGACGAGCAGTACTTC.

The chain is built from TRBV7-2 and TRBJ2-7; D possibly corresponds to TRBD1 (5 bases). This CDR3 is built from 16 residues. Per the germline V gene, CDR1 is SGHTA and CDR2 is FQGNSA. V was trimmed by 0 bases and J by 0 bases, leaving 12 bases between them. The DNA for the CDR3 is TGTGCCAGCAGCTTAGCTCTGACAGTGCCCTCCTACGAGCAGTACTTC. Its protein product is CASSLALTVPSYEQYF.

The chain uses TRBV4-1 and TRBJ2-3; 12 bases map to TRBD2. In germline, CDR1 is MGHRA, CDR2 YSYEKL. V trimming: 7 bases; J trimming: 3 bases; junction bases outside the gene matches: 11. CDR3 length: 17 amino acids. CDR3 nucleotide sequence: TGCGCCAGCACTTTACACCAGACTAGCGGGAGAACAGATACGCAGTATTTT. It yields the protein CASTLHQTSGRTDTQYF.

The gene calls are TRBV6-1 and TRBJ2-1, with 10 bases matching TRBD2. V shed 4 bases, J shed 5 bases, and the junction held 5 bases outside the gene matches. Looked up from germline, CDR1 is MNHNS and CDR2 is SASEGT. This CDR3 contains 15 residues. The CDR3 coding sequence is TGTGCCAGCAGTGCCAGGACTAGCGGCGACAATGAGCAGTTCTTC. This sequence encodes CASSARTSGDNEQFF.

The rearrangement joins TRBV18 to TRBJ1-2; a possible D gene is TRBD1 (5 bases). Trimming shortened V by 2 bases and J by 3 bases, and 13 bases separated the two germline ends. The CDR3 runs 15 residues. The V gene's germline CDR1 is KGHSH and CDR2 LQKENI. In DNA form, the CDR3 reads TGTGCCAGCTCACCAAGTATGGAGGGGTACTATGGCTACACCTTC. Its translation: CASSPSMEGYYGYTF.

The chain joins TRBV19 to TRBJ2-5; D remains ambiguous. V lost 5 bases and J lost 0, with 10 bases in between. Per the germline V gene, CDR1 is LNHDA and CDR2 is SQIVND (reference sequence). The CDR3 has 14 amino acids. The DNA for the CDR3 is TGTGCCAGTAGTCCCAGAGCGCACCAAGAGACCCAGTACTTC. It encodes CASSPRAHQETQYF.

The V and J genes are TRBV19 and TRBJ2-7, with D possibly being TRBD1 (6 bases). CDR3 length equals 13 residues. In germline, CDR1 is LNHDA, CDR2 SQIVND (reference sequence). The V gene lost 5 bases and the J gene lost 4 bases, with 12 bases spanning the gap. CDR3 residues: CASSSSRGYEQYF. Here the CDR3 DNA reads TGTGCCAGTAGTTCGAGCAGGGGATACGAGCAGTACTTC.

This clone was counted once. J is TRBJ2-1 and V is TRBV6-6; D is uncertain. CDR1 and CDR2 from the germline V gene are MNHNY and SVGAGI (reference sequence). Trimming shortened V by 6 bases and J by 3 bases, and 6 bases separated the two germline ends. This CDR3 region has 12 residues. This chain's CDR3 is CASRNIYNEQFF. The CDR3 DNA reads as TGTGCCAGCAGGAACATCTACAATGAGCAGTTCTTC.

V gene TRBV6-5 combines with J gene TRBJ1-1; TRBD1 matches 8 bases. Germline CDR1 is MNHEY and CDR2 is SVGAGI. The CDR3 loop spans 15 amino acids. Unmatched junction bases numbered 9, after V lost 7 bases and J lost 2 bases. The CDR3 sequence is CASKPPQGANTEAFF. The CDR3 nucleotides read TGTGCCAGCAAACCCCCGCAGGGGGCTAACACTGAAGCTTTCTTT.

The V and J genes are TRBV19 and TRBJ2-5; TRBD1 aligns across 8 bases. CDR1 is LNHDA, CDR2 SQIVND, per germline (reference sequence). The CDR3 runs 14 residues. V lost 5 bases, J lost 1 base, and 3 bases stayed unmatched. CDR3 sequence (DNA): TGTGCCAGTAGTGGGGGACAGGCCCAAGAGACCCAGTACTTC. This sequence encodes CASSGGQAQETQYF.

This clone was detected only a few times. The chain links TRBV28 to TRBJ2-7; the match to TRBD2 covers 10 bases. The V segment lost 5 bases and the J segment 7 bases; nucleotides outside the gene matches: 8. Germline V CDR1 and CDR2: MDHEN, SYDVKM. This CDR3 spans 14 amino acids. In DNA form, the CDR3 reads TGTGCCAGCAGTCTTAGCGGGAGGACTTGGGAGCAGTACTTC. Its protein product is CASSLSGRTWEQYF.

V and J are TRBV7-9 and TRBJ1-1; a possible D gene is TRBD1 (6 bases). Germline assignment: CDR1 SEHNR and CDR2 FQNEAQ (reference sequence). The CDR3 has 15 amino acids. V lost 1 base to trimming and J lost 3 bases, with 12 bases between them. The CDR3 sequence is CASSLGTNRDTEAFF. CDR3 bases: TGTGCCAGCAGCTTAGGGACCAACAGGGACACTGAAGCTTTCTTT.

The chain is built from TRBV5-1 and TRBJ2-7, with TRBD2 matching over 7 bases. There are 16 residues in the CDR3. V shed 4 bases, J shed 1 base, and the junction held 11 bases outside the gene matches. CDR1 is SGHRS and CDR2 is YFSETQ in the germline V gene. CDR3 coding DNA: TGCGCCAGCAGCACAGCTAGCCTAGCGGCTTCCTACGAGCAGTACTTC. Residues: CASSTASLAASYEQYF.

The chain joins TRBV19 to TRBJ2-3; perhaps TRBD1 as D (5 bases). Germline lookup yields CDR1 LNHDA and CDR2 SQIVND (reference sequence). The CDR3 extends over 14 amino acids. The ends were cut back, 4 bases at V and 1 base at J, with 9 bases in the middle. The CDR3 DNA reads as TGTGCCAGTAGTAATAGGGGTGGCACAGATACGCAGTATTTT. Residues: CASSNRGGTDTQYF.

CDR3: CASSEGTGVNQPQHF. The CDR3 DNA sequence: TGCGCCAGCAGCGAAGGGACAGGGGTTAATCAGCCCCAGCATTTT. The J gene is TRBJ1-5, the V gene TRBV4-1, with 10 bases aligning to TRBD1. CDR3 length equals 15 residues. Germline-derived CDR1 and CDR2 are MGHRA and YSYEKL. With V trimmed by 5 bases and J by 4 bases, 5 bases remained unmatched.

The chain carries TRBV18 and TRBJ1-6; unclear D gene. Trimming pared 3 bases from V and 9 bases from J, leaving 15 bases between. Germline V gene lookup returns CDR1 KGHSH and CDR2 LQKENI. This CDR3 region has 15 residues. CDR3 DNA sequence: TGTGCCAGCTCACCTACGGACGCGGCGGGTTCACCCCTCCACTTT. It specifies CASSPTDAAGSPLHF.

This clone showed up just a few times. The CDR3 protein is CASSQDLLYGYTF. The CDR3 nucleotides read TGCGCCAGCAGCCAAGATCTACTCTATGGCTACACCTTC. This chain uses TRBV4-3 with TRBJ1-2; no reliable D call. Germline V gene lookup returns CDR1 LGHNA and CDR2 YSLEER. The CDR3 totals 13 residues. V was pared by 0 bases and J by 4 bases, with 6 bases between.

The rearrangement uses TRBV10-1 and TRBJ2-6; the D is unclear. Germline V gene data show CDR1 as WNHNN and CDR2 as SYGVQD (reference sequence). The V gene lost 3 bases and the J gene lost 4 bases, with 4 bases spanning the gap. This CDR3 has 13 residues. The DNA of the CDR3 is TGCGCCAGCAGTGATTCGGGGGCCAACGTCCTGACTTTC. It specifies CASSDSGANVLTF.

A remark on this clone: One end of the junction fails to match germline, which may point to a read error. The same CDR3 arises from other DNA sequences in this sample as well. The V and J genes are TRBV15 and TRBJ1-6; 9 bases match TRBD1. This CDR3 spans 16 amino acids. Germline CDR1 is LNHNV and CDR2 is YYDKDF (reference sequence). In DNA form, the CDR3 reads TGCGCCACCAGCAGAGCCGGGACAGGGAATAATTCACCCCTCCACTTT. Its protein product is CATSRAGTGNNSPLHF.

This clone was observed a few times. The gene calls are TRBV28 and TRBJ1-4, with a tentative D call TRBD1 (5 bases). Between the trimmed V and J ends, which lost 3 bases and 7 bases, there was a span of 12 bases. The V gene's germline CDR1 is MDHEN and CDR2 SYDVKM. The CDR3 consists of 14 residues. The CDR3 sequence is CASSFRGKGEKLFF. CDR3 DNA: TGTGCCAGCAGTTTTCGGGGGAAGGGTGAAAAACTGTTTTTT. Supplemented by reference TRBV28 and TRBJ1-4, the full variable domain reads DVKVTQSSRYLVKRTGEKVFLECVQDMDHENMFWYRQDPGLGLRLIYFSYDVKMKEKGDIPEGYSVSREKKERFSLILESASTNQTSMYLCASSFRGKGEKLFFGSGTQLSVL.

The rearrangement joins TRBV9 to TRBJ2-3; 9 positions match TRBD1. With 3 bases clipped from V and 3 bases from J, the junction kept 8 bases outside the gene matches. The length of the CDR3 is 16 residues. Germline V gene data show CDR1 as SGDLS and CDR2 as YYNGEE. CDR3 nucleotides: TGTGCCAGCAGCGCGACCCCGGGACAGGGAACAGATACGCAGTATTTT. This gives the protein CASSATPGQGTDTQYF.

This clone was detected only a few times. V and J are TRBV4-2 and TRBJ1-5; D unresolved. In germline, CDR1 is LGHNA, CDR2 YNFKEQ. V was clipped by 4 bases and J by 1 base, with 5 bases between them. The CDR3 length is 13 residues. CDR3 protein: CASSPLSNQPQHF. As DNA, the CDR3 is TGTGCCAGCAGCCCCCTGAGCAATCAGCCCCAGCATTTT.

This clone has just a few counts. The CDR3 spells CASSYGTSSYEQYF. The CDR3 region has the DNA TGTGCCAGCAGTTACGGGACTAGCTCCTACGAGCAGTACTTC. The chain is built from TRBV6-5 and TRBJ2-7; 8 bases fit TRBD2. J was trimmed by 0 bases and V by 2 bases; bases with no gene match: 0. The CDR3 sequence is 14 residues long. Germline lookup yields CDR1 MNHEY and CDR2 SVGAGI.

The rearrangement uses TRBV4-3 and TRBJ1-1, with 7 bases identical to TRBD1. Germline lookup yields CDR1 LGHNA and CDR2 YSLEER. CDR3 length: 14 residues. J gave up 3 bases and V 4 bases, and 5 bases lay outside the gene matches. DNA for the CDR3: TGCGCCAGCAGCCCTCAGGGGGGTGACACTGAAGCTTTCTTT. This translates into CASSPQGGDTEAFF.

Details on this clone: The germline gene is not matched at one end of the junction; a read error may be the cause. CDR3 loop: CSSRVRASVSGANVLTF. CDR3 DNA sequence: TGTTCCAGCAGGGTTCGCGCCTCGGTTTCCGGGGCCAACGTCCTGACTTTC. V and J are TRBV7-9 and TRBJ2-6; D possibly corresponds to TRBD1 (5 bases). The CDR3 runs 17 residues. The germline V gene has CDR1 SEHNR and CDR2 FQNEAQ (reference sequence).

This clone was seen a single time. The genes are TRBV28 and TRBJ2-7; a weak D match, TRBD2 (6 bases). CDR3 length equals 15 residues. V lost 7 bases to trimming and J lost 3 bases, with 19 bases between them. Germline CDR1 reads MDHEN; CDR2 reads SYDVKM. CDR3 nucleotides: TGTGCCAGCACCGGGGAGGCGACCCGCCTCTACGAGCAGTACTTC. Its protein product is CASTGEATRLYEQYF.

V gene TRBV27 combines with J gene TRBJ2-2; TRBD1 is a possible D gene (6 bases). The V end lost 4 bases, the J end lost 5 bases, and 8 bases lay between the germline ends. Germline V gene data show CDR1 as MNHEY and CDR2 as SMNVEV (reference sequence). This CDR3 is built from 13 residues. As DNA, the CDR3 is TGTGCCAGCAGTTCACAGGGAACCGGGGAGCTGTTTTTT. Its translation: CASSSQGTGELFF.

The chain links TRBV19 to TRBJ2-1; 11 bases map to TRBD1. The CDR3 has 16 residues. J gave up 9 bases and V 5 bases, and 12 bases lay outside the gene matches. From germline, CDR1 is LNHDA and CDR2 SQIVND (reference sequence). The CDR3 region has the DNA TGTGCCAGTAGTGCCTCGGACAGGGGGCGAATTAGTGAGCAGTTCTTC. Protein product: CASSASDRGRISEQFF.

In nucleotides, the CDR3 is TGTGCCAGCCACAGGGAGGGAGTCTATGGCTACACCTTC. Translation: CASHREGVYGYTF. The V gene is TRBV9, the J gene TRBJ1-2; possibly TRBD1 for D (6 bases). CDR3 size: 13 residues. The V and J ends lost 7 bases and 4 bases respectively, with 14 bases between them. CDR1 is SGDLS, CDR2 YYNGEE, per germline.

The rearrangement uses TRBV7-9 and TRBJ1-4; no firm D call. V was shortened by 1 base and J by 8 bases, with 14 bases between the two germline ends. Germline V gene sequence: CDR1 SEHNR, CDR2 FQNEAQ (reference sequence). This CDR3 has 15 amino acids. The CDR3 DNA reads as TGTGCCAGCAGCTTAGGGGAGTTTTCTTTGGAAAAACTGTTTTTT. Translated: CASSLGEFSLEKLFF.